This T cell receptor (beta chain) comes out of a study of PD-1 blockade in mismatch repair-deficient tumors. Study-wide context: Patients had more than ten mismatch repair-deficient cancer types, all previously treated and progressing.

Study-level results: After pembrolizumab, tumor-resident clones rose rapidly, then generally contracted before radiologic responses.

Mismatch repair deficiency was confirmed in all patients, by PCR or immunohistochemistry. A few pembrolizumab responders had their TCRs sequenced. Here immunoSEQ multiplex PCR was the method, and the copy in TCRdb shows in-frame clones only, minus some. Counted here are about 100,000 clones, 82% occurring once; the ten biggest clones make up about 6.3%. The ends lost 5 bases at V and 5 bases at J; junction bases unmatched: 11. The CDR3 length is 15 residues. Germline V gene sequence: CDR1 SGHTS, CDR2 YDEGEE. Points on this clone: Its cognate antigen is unknown.

The sample here was peripheral blood, taken about eight months after starting pembrolizumab. The rearrangement links TRBV5-8 to TRBJ2-3; 7 nucleotides line up with TRBD2. This receptor was obtained from an adult with mismatch repair-deficient cancer. CDR3 in amino acids: CASRTGGQLVDTQYF. For the CDR3, the DNA is TGTGCCAGCAGAACGGGAGGCCAGCTCGTAGATACGCAGTATTTT. Together with reference TRBV5-8 and TRBJ2-3, the CDR3 gives the full variable domain: EAGVTQSPTHLIKTRGQQATLRCSPISGHTSVYWYQQALGLGLQFLLWYDEGEERNRGNFPPRFSGRQFPNYSSELNVNALELEDSALYLCASRTGGQLVDTQYFGPGTRLTVL.